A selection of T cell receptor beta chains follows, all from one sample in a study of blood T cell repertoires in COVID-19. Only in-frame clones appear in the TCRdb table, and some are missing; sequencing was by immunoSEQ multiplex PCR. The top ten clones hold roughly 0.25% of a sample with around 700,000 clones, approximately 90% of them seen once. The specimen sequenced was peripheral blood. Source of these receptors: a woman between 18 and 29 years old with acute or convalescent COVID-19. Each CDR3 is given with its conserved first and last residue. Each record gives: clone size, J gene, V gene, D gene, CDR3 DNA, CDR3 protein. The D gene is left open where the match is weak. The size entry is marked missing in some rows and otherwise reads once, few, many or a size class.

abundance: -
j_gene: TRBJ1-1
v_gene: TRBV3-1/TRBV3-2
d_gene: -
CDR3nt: TGTGCCAGCACCCCCAAGCGGGAACAGAGGAACACTGAAGCTTTCTTT
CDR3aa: CASTPKREQRNTEAFF

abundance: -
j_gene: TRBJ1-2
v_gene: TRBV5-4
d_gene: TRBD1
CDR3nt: TGTGCCAGCAGCGCGCCGGGACAGGGGGTTAGTGGCTACACCTTC
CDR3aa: CASSAPGQGVSGYTF

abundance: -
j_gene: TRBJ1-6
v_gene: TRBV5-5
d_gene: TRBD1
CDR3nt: TGTGCCAGCAGCTTGGGTGGCGGGACAGGGGCGTATTCACCCCTCCACTTT
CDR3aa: CASSLGGGTGAYSPLHF

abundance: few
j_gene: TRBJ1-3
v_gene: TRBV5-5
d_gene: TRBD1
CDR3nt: TGTGCCAGCAGCTTGAGCGGAACAGGGGTATGGTCTGGAAACACCATATATTTT
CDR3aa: CASSLSGTGVWSGNTIYF

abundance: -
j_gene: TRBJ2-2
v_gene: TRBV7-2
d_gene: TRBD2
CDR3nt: TGTGCCAGCACCCCTCGACTAGCGGGGGCCACCGGGGAGCTGTTTTTT
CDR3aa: CASTPRLAGATGELFF

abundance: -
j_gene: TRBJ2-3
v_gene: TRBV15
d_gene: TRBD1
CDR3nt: TGTGCCACCAGGAGGACAGGGGGCACAGATACGCAGTATTTT
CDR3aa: CATRRTGGTDTQYF

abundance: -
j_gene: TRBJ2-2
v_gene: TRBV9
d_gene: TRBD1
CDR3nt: TGTGCCAGCAGCCATCGAGGACAGGGGGCTACCGGGGAGCTGTTTTTT
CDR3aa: CASSHRGQGATGELFF

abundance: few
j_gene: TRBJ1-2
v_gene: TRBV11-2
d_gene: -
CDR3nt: TGTGCCAGCAGCCCCACGAACCCACTTTATGGCTACACCTTC
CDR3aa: CASSPTNPLYGYTF

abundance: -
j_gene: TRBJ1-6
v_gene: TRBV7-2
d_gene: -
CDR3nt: TGTGCCAGCAGCTACGACAGAGGAAATTCACCCCTCCACTTT
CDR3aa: CASSYDRGNSPLHF

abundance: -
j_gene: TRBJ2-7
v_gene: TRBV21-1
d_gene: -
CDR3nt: TGTGCCAGCAGTCTTAAGGGAGACGGGGACGAGCAGTACTTC
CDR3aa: CASSLKGDGDEQYF

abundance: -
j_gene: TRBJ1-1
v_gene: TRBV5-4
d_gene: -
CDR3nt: TGTGCCAGCAGAAAAGGGGTCGTCGCTTTCTTT
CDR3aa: CASRKGVVAFF

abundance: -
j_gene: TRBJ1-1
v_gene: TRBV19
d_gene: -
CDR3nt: TGTGCCAGTAGTATAGATCGTAAAAATACTGAAGCTTTCTTT
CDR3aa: CASSIDRKNTEAFF

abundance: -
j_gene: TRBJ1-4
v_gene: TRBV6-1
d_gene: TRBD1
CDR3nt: TGTGCCAGCAGTGAATCCCCGGGACAGAGGGCACCCCATGAAAAACTGTTTTTT
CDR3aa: CASSESPGQRAPHEKLFF

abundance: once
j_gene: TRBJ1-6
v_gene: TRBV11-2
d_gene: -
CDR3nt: TGTGCCAGCAGCCGGGCCGGACAGAAAAATTCACCCCTCCACTTT
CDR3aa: CASSRAGQKNSPLHF

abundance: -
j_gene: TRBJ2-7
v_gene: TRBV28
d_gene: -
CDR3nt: TGTGCCAGCAGTCCGGGACTCTCTCTCGAGCAGTACTTC
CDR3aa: CASSPGLSLEQYF

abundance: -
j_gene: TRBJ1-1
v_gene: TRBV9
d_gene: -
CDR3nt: TGTGCCAGCAGCGGCGGCCCCTTGGCGGGAGTGAACACTGAAGCTTTCTTT
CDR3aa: CASSGGPLAGVNTEAFF

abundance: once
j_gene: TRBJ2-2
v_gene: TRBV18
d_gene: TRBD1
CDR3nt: TGTGCCAGCTCACTTGACCCTACGGACAGGGGAATCGCCGGGGAGCTGTTTTTT
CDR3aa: CASSLDPTDRGIAGELFF

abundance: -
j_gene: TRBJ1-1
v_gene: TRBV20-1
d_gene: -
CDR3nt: TGCAGTGTACAGGGGAACACTGAAGCTTTCTTT
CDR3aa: CSVQGNTEAFF

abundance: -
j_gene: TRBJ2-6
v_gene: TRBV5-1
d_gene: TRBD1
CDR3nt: TGCGCCAGCAGCTTAACCGGGACAGGGGGCGCTGGGGCCAACGTCCTGACTTTC
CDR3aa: CASSLTGTGGAGANVLTF

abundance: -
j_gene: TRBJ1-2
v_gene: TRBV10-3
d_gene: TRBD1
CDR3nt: TGTGCCATCAGTGAGAGTGGCAGGGGGAATGGCTACACCTTC
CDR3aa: CAISESGRGNGYTF

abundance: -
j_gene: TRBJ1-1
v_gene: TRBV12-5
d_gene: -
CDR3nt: TGTGCTAGTGGTTTTTCCCGTTCTGAAGCTTTCTTT
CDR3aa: CASGFSRSEAFF

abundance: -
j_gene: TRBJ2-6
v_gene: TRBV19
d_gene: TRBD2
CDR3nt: TGTGCCAGTAGTATCGGGCGGACTAGCGGGGGTAGCTCTGGGGCCAACGTCCTGACTTTC
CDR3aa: CASSIGRTSGGSSGANVLTF

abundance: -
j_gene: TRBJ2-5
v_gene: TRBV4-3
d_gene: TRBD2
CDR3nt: TGCGCCAGCAGCCAAGGAGGGGAGGGACTAGAGACCCAGTACTTC
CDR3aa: CASSQGGEGLETQYF

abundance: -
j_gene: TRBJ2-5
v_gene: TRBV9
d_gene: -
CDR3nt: TGTGCCAGCAGCGGTAGGGGGCAGGGAGGAGAGACCCAGTACTTC
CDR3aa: CASSGRGQGGETQYF